This entry lists 10 T cell receptor beta chains sequenced from one sample in a study of blood T cell repertoires in COVID-19. This table comes from immunoSEQ multiplex PCR, and its TCRdb copy is limited to in-frame clones, with some not included. The table lists tens of thousands of clones, about 85% of them singletons. The sample comprised peripheral blood. The origin of the receptors is a human donor in a cohort sampled during active COVID-19.

The chain uses TRBV7-9 and TRBJ2-7; the D is unclear. The CDR3 is 14 residues long. Germline-derived CDR1 and CDR2 are SEHNR and FQNEAQ (reference sequence). The V and J ends lost 1 base and 1 base respectively, with 8 bases between them. CDR3 DNA sequence: TGTGCCAGCAGCTTAGGCCAGTATTCCTACGAGCAGTACTTC. Translating gives CASSLGQYSYEQYF.

This clone came up a few times. This sequence joins TRBV9 and TRBJ2-1; 10 bases map to TRBD1. The CDR3 contains 14 residues. Germline lookup yields CDR1 SGDLS and CDR2 YYNGEE. The V and J ends lost 0 bases and 7 bases, in that order; junction bases with no gene match: 1. In DNA form, the CDR3 reads TGTGCCAGCAGCGTAGAGGGACAGGGGAATGAGCAGTTCTTC. This codes for CASSVEGQGNEQFF.

In its sample, this clone was seen once. The rearrangement joins TRBV5-1 to TRBJ2-1; 8 bases are a match to TRBD1. With V trimmed by 5 bases and J by 6 bases, 7 bases remained unmatched. This CDR3 is built from 14 residues. In germline, CDR1 is SGHRS, CDR2 YFSETQ. This chain's CDR3 is CASRRQGFPNEQFF. The DNA of the CDR3 is TGCGCCAGCAGAAGACAGGGGTTCCCCAATGAGCAGTTCTTC.

The gene calls are TRBV5-8 and TRBJ2-3, with D tentatively TRBD1 (6 bases). With 3 bases removed from V and 4 bases from J, the gap between germline ends came to 15 bases. CDR1 and CDR2 from the germline V gene are SGHTS and YDEGEE. The CDR3 covers 15 residues. The CDR3 loop reads CASSWTAPGADTQYF. The CDR3 coding sequence is TGTGCCAGCAGCTGGACAGCACCCGGGGCAGATACGCAGTATTTT. The full variable domain, rest sourced from reference TRBV5-8 and TRBJ2-3, is EAGVTQSPTHLIKTRGQQATLRCSPISGHTSVYWYQQALGLGLQFLLWYDEGEERNRGNFPPRFSGRQFPNYSSELNVNALELEDSALYLCASSWTAPGADTQYFGPGTRLTVL.

This clone is medium-sized (0.01 to 0.1%). The chain uses TRBV11-3 and TRBJ1-2, with D perhaps TRBD1 (5 bases). The germline V gene has CDR1 SGHNT and CDR2 YENEEA. V was pared by 5 bases and J by 8 bases, with 18 bases between. The CDR3 runs to 14 residues. CDR3 amino acids: CASSPRGGERGYTF. For the CDR3, the DNA is TGTGCCAGCAGCCCACGGGGGGGAGAGCGGGGCTACACCTTC.

This clone was detected a few times. The chain uses TRBV3-1 (or the pseudogene TRBV3-2) and TRBJ1-5, with TRBD1 as a possible D gene (5 bases). V shed 2 bases and J shed 0 bases, with 8 bases lying between them. This CDR3 region has 15 residues. Germline-derived CDR1 and CDR2 are LGHDT and YNNKEL (reference sequence). CDR3 nucleotides: TGTGCCAGCAGCCAAACGACAGTTAGCAATCAGCCCCAGCATTTT. Encoded protein: CASSQTTVSNQPQHF.

V usage is TRBV11-2 and J usage is TRBJ2-7, with TRBD2 matching over 9 bases. The trim removed 4 bases at V and 1 base at J, leaving 14 bases unmatched. Germline V CDR1 and CDR2: SGHAT, FQNNGV. The CDR3 totals 18 residues. CDR3 in amino acids: CASSSPTVSGGLSYEQYF. CDR3 nucleotides: TGTGCCAGCAGCTCACCTACCGTTAGCGGGGGCCTATCCTACGAGCAGTACTTC.

This sequence joins TRBV5-5 and TRBJ2-7; 9 positions match TRBD1. The J segment lost 6 bases and the V segment lost 2 bases, leaving 9 bases of the junction unmatched. Per the germline V gene, CDR1 is SGHKS and CDR2 is YYEKEE (reference sequence). The CDR3 loop spans 15 amino acids. CDR3 nucleotides: TGTGCCAGCAGCTTACAGGACAGGGGAGTAGGCGAGCAGTACTTC. Residues: CASSLQDRGVGEQYF.

This chain connects TRBV6-1 to TRBJ2-1; 12 positions match TRBD2. This CDR3 is built from 17 residues. Germline CDR1 reads MNHNS; CDR2 reads SASEGT. Trimming took 4 bases from V and 4 from J; bases not matched to a gene: 8. The chain's CDR3 is CASSGRTSGIVYNEQFF. The CDR3 region has the DNA TGTGCCAGCAGTGGCCGGACTAGCGGGATCGTTTACAATGAGCAGTTCTTC.

V gene TRBV20-1 combines with J gene TRBJ2-5; D is perhaps TRBD2 (8 bases). V was trimmed by 3 bases and J by 5 bases, leaving 31 bases between them. The CDR3 sequence is 19 residues long. In germline, CDR1 is DFQATT, CDR2 SNEGSKA (reference sequence). The chain's CDR3 is CSASRGGVAGSNRRETQYF. CDR3 nucleotide sequence: TGCAGTGCTAGTCGAGGGGGCGTAGCGGGAAGCAATCGACGGGAGACCCAGTACTTC.